Below are 20 T cell receptor beta chains sequenced from a single sample in a study of blood T cell repertoires in COVID-19. The protocol was immunoSEQ multiplex PCR, while the TCRdb copy is restricted to in-frame clones and leaves out a portion. The sample records some 15,000 clones, around four fifths being singletons. Source material: peripheral blood. Every receptor here comes from a man aged 65 to 79 with active or convalescent COVID-19.

The sample holds a few counts of this clone. The chain combines TRBV12-3 or TRBV12-4 with TRBJ1-1; D remains ambiguous. This CDR3 is built from 13 residues. V dropped 7 bases and J dropped 6 bases, with 15 bases sitting between them. The CDR3 coding sequence is TGTGCCAGCACACACACCGCATACGCTGAAGCTTTCTTT. It is translated as CASTHTAYAEAFF.

V usage is TRBV18 and J usage is TRBJ1-6, with 9 bases identical to TRBD1. The ends lost 6 bases at V and 7 bases at J; junction bases unmatched: 10. This CDR3 comprises 16 residues. The germline V gene encodes CDR1 KGHSH and CDR2 LQKENI. CDR3 region: CASSELTGQGNSPLHF. CDR3 sequence (DNA): TGTGCCAGCTCCGAACTAACCGGACAGGGGAATTCACCCCTCCACTTT.

This rearrangement joins TRBV5-1 to TRBJ2-1; TRBD1 might be the D (5 bases). V lost 0 bases and J 0 bases, leaving 10 bases between the germline ends. Germline loops: CDR1 SGHRS, CDR2 YFSETQ. The CDR3 is made up of 16 amino acids. The CDR3 sequence is CASSLGQPDSYNEQFF. The CDR3 DNA follows: TGCGCCAGCAGCTTGGGACAGCCAGACTCCTACAATGAGCAGTTCTTC.

This clone was recorded only once. This chain connects TRBV19 to TRBJ1-5, with a possible D match to TRBD1 (6 bases). Trimming took off 10 bases at V and 8 bases at J, with 33 bases between the two ends. The V gene's germline CDR1 is LNHDA and CDR2 SQIVND (reference sequence). The CDR3 sequence is 18 residues long. CDR3 sequence: CATSSGQGSTFPTEPQHF. CDR3 bases: TGTGCCACCTCTTCGGGGCAGGGGTCCACTTTCCCAACAGAGCCCCAGCATTTT.

This clone was found once. This rearrangement joins TRBV27 to TRBJ1-5; D might be TRBD1 (6 bases). The germline V and J ends were trimmed by 6 bases and 0 bases, with 15 bases remaining between them. CDR3 length: 16 residues. The germline V gene encodes CDR1 MNHEY and CDR2 SMNVEV (reference sequence). CDR3 DNA: TGTGCCAGCAGGTACCAAGGGGGTGGTAGCAATCAGCCCCAGCATTTT. The encoded protein is CASRYQGGGSNQPQHF.

This chain links TRBV6-5 with TRBJ2-4; D ambiguous. The CDR3 totals 14 residues. Per the germline V gene, CDR1 is MNHEY and CDR2 is SVGAGI. V lost 6 bases to trimming and J lost 8 bases, with 17 bases between them. The DNA of the CDR3 is TGTGCCAGCAGGGCTCTCCTTGGTCGGGACATTCAGTACTTC. Its protein product is CASRALLGRDIQYF.

The V call is TRBV10-3, the J call TRBJ1-2, with D possibly matching TRBD1 (6 bases). Trimming removed 2 bases at V and 2 bases at J, with 12 bases between. This CDR3 is 15 amino acids long. The germline gives CDR1 ENHRY, CDR2 SYGVKD. This chain's CDR3 is CAISEEGRGNYGYTF. The CDR3 coding sequence is TGTGCCATCAGTGAGGAAGGCAGGGGAAACTATGGCTACACCTTC.

The chain links TRBV5-1 to TRBJ2-2; TRBD1 matches 9 bases. The CDR3 consists of 16 residues. CDR1 is SGHRS and CDR2 is YFSETQ in the germline V gene. V gave up 1 base and J gave up 5 bases; unmatched junction bases: 6. In nucleotides, the CDR3 is TGCGCCAGCAGCTTGAGGGGGACAGGGCAGACCGGGGAGCTGTTTTTT. Residues: CASSLRGTGQTGELFF.

The chain carries TRBV5-5 and TRBJ1-1, with TRBD1 as a possible D gene (6 bases). Germline V CDR1 and CDR2: SGHKS, YYEKEE (reference sequence). Trimming cost V 0 bases and J 2 bases, with 14 bases left between them. This CDR3 contains 16 residues. Here the CDR3 DNA reads TGTGCCAGCAGCTTGGGGGACACCTTGGGAAACACTGAAGCTTTCTTT. Translating gives CASSLGDTLGNTEAFF.

In DNA, the CDR3 is TGTGCCAGCACCAAAGAGGGGGCCCTTCGGACAGATACGCAGTATTTT. It is translated as CASTKEGALRTDTQYF. The chain carries TRBV9 and TRBJ2-3; 7 nucleotides match TRBD1. The ends lost 6 bases at V and 3 bases at J; junction bases unmatched: 13. CDR3 length equals 16 residues. CDR1 SGDLS and CDR2 YYNGEE come from the germline V gene.

This clone has a handful of counts. The chain uses TRBV19 and TRBJ1-4; TRBD1 matches at 8 bases. J gave up 5 bases and V 6 bases, and 11 bases lay outside the gene matches. The V gene's germline CDR1 is LNHDA and CDR2 SQIVND (reference sequence). The CDR3 spans 16 residues. CDR3 loop: CASSLSGQGRNEKLFF. Here the CDR3 DNA reads TGTGCCAGTAGCCTTTCAGGACAGGGAAGGAATGAAAAACTGTTTTTT.

The V gene is TRBV19, the J gene TRBJ2-5; tentative D call: TRBD2 (5 bases). The ends were cut back, 6 bases at V and 2 bases at J, with 10 bases in the middle. Per the germline V gene, CDR1 is LNHDA and CDR2 is SQIVND (reference sequence). The CDR3 contains 13 residues. CDR3 sequence reads: CASSEGRQETQYF. The CDR3 coding sequence is TGTGCCAGTAGCGAGGGAAGGCAAGAGACCCAGTACTTC.

The chain recombines TRBV28 with TRBJ2-5; D uncertain. The CDR3 length is 12 residues. Trimming shortened V by 6 bases and J by 7 bases, and 12 bases separated the two germline ends. CDR1 and CDR2 from the germline V gene are MDHEN and SYDVKM. In nucleotides, the CDR3 is TGTGCCAGCAGCCCGAGTCTTGGGACCCAGTACTTC. Amino acids: CASSPSLGTQYF.

The chain links TRBV5-1 to TRBJ1-2, with TRBD1 identical over 8 bases. CDR1 is SGHRS, CDR2 YFSETQ, per germline. The CDR3 has 12 residues. After removal of 3 bases from V and 10 bases from J, the junction contained 5 bases not matched to a gene. The CDR3 DNA reads as TGCGCCAGCAGCTCCGGACAGGGAGACTACACCTTC. Protein sequence: CASSSGQGDYTF.

The rearrangement uses TRBV5-4 and TRBJ2-7, with a tentative D call TRBD2 (7 bases). The length of the CDR3 is 15 residues. Germline CDR1 and CDR2: SGHNT and YYREEE (reference sequence). Trimming removed 0 bases from V and 5 bases from J, with 15 bases in between. The CDR3 protein is CASSLEGGRRNEQYF. The CDR3 nucleotides are TGTGCCAGCAGCTTGGAGGGGGGGCGCAGGAACGAGCAGTACTTC.

This chain connects TRBV14 to TRBJ2-5; D is perhaps TRBD2 (6 bases). From germline, CDR1 is SGHDN and CDR2 FVKESK. The CDR3 extends over 15 amino acids. Trimming pared 2 bases from V and 1 base from J, leaving 11 bases between. The CDR3 sequence is CASSQNRDFQETQYF. In nucleotides, the CDR3 is TGTGCCAGCAGCCAAAATCGGGACTTCCAAGAGACCCAGTACTTC.

The genes are TRBV6-2 or TRBV6-3 and TRBJ1-2; D might be TRBD1 (6 bases). The CDR3 consists of 12 residues. CDR1 MNHEY and CDR2 SVGEGT come from the germline V gene. Trimming took off 4 bases at V and 5 bases at J, with 8 bases between the two ends. The CDR3 spells CASSSTGYGYTF. DNA of the CDR3: TGTGCCAGCAGTTCCACAGGGTATGGCTACACCTTC.

The rearrangement links TRBV7-2 to TRBJ2-7; TRBD2 is a possible D gene (7 bases). V was cut by 1 base and J by 1 base, with 11 bases left in between. This CDR3 comprises 15 residues. CDR1 is SGHTA, CDR2 FQGNSA, per germline. CDR3 sequence reads: CASSLDGGPSYEQYF. CDR3 coding DNA: TGTGCCAGCAGCTTAGACGGGGGGCCGTCCTACGAGCAGTACTTC.

The chain recombines TRBV5-1 with TRBJ2-3, with D uncertain. CDR1 and CDR2 (germline): SGHRS, YFSETQ. The CDR3 runs 14 residues. The V and J ends lost 2 bases and 0 bases respectively, with 7 bases between them. The CDR3 loop is CASSFGGSTDTQYF. The CDR3 DNA is TGCGCCAGCAGCTTCGGCGGAAGCACAGATACGCAGTATTTT.

This rearrangement joins TRBV3-1 (or the pseudogene TRBV3-2) to TRBJ2-4; 7 bases fit TRBD1. Germline V CDR1 and CDR2: LGHDT, YNNKEL (reference sequence). The ends lost 4 bases at V and 6 bases at J; junction bases unmatched: 9. The CDR3 covers 15 residues. The CDR3 region has the DNA TGTGCCAGCAGCCCGACAGGGACGACCGGAAACATTCAGTACTTC. This sequence encodes CASSPTGTTGNIQYF.